Presented here are 11 T cell receptor beta chains from one specimen sequenced in a study of cytomegalovirus exposure and HLA in healthy donors. The primer mix had 60 Vbeta and 13 Jbeta primers. The repertoire was sequenced with immunoSEQ multiplex PCR; TCRdb's copy has only in-frame clones and lacks some. The repertoire consists of under 200,000 clones, with around 77% occurring once and the leading ten covering around 2.2%. The sample taken for sequencing was PBMCs. All receptors come from a man aged 55 to 70 in good health and CMV-seronegative.

The chain employs TRBV5-6 and TRBJ2-7; TRBD2 aligns across 7 bases. This CDR3 is built from 14 residues. The junction had 2 bases not matched to a gene; V was cut back by 0 bases and J by 2 bases. The germline V gene has CDR1 SGHDT and CDR2 YYEEEE. The CDR3 here is CASSLGLAPYEQYF. The CDR3 nucleotides read TGTGCCAGCAGCTTGGGACTAGCCCCCTACGAGCAGTACTTC.

The chain carries TRBV28 and TRBJ1-2; D gene uncertain. This CDR3 has 15 residues. Germline CDR1 reads MDHEN; CDR2 reads SYDVKM. V lost 6 bases and J 5 bases, leaving 19 bases between the germline ends. The DNA of the CDR3 is TGTGCCAGCAGAATTGTCGACAAGCCTGGTTATGGCTACACCTTC. Translating it yields CASRIVDKPGYGYTF.

The chain links TRBV28 to TRBJ2-5, with 11 bases identical to TRBD2. Germline trimming cut 3 bases from V and 4 bases from J; bases unmatched to any gene: 25. The CDR3 extends over 22 amino acids. From germline, CDR1 is MDHEN and CDR2 SYDVKM. The chain's CDR3 is CASSFVPSGRPTAPPDRETQYF. Here the CDR3 DNA reads TGTGCCAGCAGTTTTGTCCCTAGCGGGAGGCCCACCGCTCCCCCGGATAGAGAGACCCAGTACTTC.

This clone was seen more than once but under ten times. This chain links TRBV7-6 with TRBJ1-1, with 7 bases identical to TRBD1. Trimming at V came to 5 bases and at J to 3 bases, leaving 3 bases not matched to a gene. Germline V gene lookup returns CDR1 SGHVS and CDR2 FNYEAQ. CDR3 length: 13 amino acids. The CDR3 DNA follows: TGTGCCAGCAGCCCGACAGGGTACACTGAAGCTTTCTTT. It translates to CASSPTGYTEAFF.

This rearrangement joins TRBV28 to TRBJ2-7; D is unresolved. The V end was cut by 11 bases, the J end by 5 bases, with 16 bases between. CDR1 is MDHEN, CDR2 SYDVKM, per germline. The CDR3 contains 12 residues. The CDR3 DNA sequence: TGTGCCGCGTGGGCCCCGGAAAACGAGCAGTACTTC. Protein sequence: CAAWAPENEQYF.

The chain combines TRBV13 with TRBJ1-2, with 7 bases fitting TRBD1. Losses at the gene ends were 5 bases for V and 0 bases for J; bases not matched to a gene: 6. Germline assignment: CDR1 PRHDT and CDR2 FYEKMQ (reference sequence). CDR3 size: 15 residues. CDR3 DNA: TGTGCCAGCAGCGAGACAGGGATCACTAACTATGGCTACACCTTC. This codes for CASSETGITNYGYTF.

This clone is categorized as medium-sized. In DNA form, the CDR3 reads TGTGCCAGCACCCGCGGGACAGGGGCCTATGAAAAACTGTTTTTT. Residues: CASTRGTGAYEKLFF. The chain links TRBV28 to TRBJ1-4; TRBD1 agrees at 10 bases. Trimming removed 7 bases from V and 6 bases from J; junction bases left unmatched: 8. The CDR3 is 15 residues long. CDR1 and CDR2 (germline): MDHEN, SYDVKM.

The chain is built from TRBV15 and TRBJ1-3, with 7 positions matching TRBD1. CDR1 is LNHNV, CDR2 YYDKDF, per germline (reference sequence). CDR3 length: 14 amino acids. The junction had 5 bases not matched to a gene; V was cut back by 9 bases and J by 0 bases. Written as DNA, the CDR3 is TGTGCCACTCGGGACAGAGTCTCTGGAAACACCATATATTTT. It specifies CATRDRVSGNTIYF.

This chain uses TRBV28 with TRBJ2-1, with a weak D call TRBD2 (5 bases). Trimming removed 3 bases from V and 12 bases from J, with 12 bases in between. There are 12 residues in the CDR3. Germline V gene data show CDR1 as MDHEN and CDR2 as SYDVKM. The CDR3, as DNA: TGTGCCAGCAGTTTGAGGGTCTCAGGGCAGTTCTTC. This sequence encodes CASSLRVSGQFF.

The chain employs TRBV28 and TRBJ1-2, with D possibly being TRBD1 (5 bases). The CDR3 covers 12 residues. Germline V gene sequence: CDR1 MDHEN, CDR2 SYDVKM. V shed 4 bases and J shed 4 bases, with 7 bases lying between them. The CDR3 region is CASSSGPYGYTF. The DNA for the CDR3 is TGTGCCAGCAGTTCAGGGCCCTATGGCTACACCTTC.

This chain uses TRBV28 with TRBJ2-2; 10 nucleotides line up with TRBD1. Per germline, CDR1 MDHEN and CDR2 SYDVKM. V shed 8 bases and J 4 bases; nucleotides not matched to a gene: 7. This CDR3 comprises 15 residues. CDR3 nucleotide sequence: TGTGCCAGCTTAGACAGGGGGCGCACCACCGGGGAGCTGTTTTTT. It yields the protein CASLDRGRTTGELFF.